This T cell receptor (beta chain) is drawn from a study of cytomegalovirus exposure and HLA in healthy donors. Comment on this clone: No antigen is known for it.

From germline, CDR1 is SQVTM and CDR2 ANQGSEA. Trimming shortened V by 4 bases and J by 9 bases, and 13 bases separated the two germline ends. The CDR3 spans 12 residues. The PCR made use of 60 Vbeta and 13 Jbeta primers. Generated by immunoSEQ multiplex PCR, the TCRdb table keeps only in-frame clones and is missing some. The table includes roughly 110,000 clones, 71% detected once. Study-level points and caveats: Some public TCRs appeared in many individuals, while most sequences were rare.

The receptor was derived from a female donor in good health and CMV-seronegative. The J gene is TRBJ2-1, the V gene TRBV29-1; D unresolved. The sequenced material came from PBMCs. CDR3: CSVGAPYGEQFF. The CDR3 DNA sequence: TGCAGCGTTGGGGCCCCCTACGGTGAGCAGTTCTTC.